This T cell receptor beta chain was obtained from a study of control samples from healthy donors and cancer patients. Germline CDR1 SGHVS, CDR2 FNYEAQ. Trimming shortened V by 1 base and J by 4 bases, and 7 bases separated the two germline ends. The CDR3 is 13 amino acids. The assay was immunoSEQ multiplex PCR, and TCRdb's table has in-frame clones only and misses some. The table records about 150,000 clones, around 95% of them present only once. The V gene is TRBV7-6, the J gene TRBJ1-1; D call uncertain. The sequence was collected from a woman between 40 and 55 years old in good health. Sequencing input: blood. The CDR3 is CASSLGESTEAFF. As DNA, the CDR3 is TGTGCCAGCAGCTTAGGAGAATCCACTGAAGCTTTCTTT.